The source of this T cell receptor (beta chain) is a study of blood T cells in healthy people across ages. Study at large: Capture by template switching was about one barcoded beta molecule per two T cells.

The study, taken as a whole, reports: TCR beta diversity, measured per million T cells, fell in a roughly linear way with age. It was not possible, with unsorted PBMCs, to conclusively compare naive and antigen-experienced cells. More naive CD4+ cells and higher diversity marked long-lived donors relative to aged donors.

CDR1 and CDR2 (germline): GTSNPN, SVGIG (reference sequence). With 0 bases clipped from V and 14 bases from J, the junction kept 7 bases outside the gene matches. This CDR3 comprises 12 residues. It was with a sample-barcoded 5' primer and a J-beta primer mix that a second PCR of roughly 7 to 12 cycles was run. One entry per CDR3 protein results from TCRdb running MiXCR on the 5' RACE reads. Altogether some 1.4 million distinct CDR3 sequences are present, approximately 40% being singletons, with the ten largest covering 6.5% to 10%. On this clonotype itself: Antigen unknown.

The TCR comes from a woman aged 18-35 years in good health. The specimen sequenced was blood. The chain combines TRBV30 with TRBJ2-1; the match to TRBD2 covers 7 bases. The CDR3 DNA sequence: TGTGCCTGGAGTGTGGGGAGGGTCGTTGAGTTCTTC. Amino acid sequence: CAWSVGRVVEFF.